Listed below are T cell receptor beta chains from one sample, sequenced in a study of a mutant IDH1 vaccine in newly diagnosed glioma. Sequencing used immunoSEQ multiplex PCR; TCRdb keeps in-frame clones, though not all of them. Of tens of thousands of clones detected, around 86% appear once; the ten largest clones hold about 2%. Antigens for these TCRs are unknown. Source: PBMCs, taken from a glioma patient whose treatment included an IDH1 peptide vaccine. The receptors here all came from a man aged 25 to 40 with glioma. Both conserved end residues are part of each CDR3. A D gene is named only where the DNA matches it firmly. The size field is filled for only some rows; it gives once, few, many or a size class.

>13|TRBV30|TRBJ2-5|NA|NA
TGTGCCTGGAGTGTAACAGCCCAAGAGACCCAGTACTTC
CAWSVTAQETQYF
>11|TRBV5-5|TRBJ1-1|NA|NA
TGTGCCAGCAGCTTACACCTGGCGGCTTTCTTT
CASSLHLAAFF
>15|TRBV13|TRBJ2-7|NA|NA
TGTGCCAGCACCCGAACGGGGGAGTTAGGGTACGAGCAGTACTTC
CASTRTGELGYEQYF
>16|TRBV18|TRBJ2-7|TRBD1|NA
TGTGCCAGCTCACCACCCTCGGGACAGGAAGTCTACGAGCAGTACTTC
CASSPPSGQEVYEQYF
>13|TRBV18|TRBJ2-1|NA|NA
TGTGCCAGCTCACCACTTGAGGGCGATGAGCAGTTCTTC
CASSPLEGDEQFF
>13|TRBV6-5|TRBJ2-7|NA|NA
TGTGCCAGCACCGCCCCGAGGACAAACGAGCAGTACTTC
CASTAPRTNEQYF
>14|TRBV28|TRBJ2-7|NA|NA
TGTGCCAGCAGTAGGGTGTTAGTCACCTACGAGCAGTACTTC
CASSRVLVTYEQYF
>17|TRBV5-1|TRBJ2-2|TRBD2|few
TGCGCCAGCAGCTTGGAAAGGAGCGGGACGGACACCGGGGAGCTGTTTTTT
CASSLERSGTDTGELFF
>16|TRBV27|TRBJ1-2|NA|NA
TGTGCCAGCAGTTTATCCCGGTGGGGGTCCAACTATGGCTACACCTTC
CASSLSRWGSNYGYTF
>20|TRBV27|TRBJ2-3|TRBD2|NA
TGTGCCAGCAGTTTAAGGCCCCCCGGGATAGCGGGGACTAGCACAGATACGCAGTATTTT
CASSLRPPGIAGTSTDTQYF
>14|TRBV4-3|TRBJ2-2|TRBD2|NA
TGCGCCAGCAGGGCCGGGACTAGTTCCGGGGAGCTGTTTTTT
CASRAGTSSGELFF
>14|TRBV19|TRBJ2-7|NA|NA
TGTGCCAGCACAAACCAGGGTGGGTCCTACGAGCAGTACTTC
CASTNQGGSYEQYF
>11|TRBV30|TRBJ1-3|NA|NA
TGTGCCTGGACCGAAGGAAACACCATATATTTT
CAWTEGNTIYF
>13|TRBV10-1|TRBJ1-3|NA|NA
TGCGCCAACCGGACAGCCTCTGGAAACACCATATATTTT
CANRTASGNTIYF
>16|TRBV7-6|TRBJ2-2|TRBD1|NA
TGTGCCAGCAGCGCCCAGTTTACAGGGGGTACCGGGGAGCTGTTTTTT
CASSAQFTGGTGELFF
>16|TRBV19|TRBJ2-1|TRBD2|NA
TGTGCCAGTAGTACGACCGGGACTAGCGATAGGAATGAGCAGTTCTTC
CASSTTGTSDRNEQFF
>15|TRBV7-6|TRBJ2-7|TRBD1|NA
TGTGCCAGCAGCTTAGGGGGGGACAGGGGTTACGAGCAGTACTTC
CASSLGGDRGYEQYF
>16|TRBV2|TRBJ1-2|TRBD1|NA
TGTGCCAGCAGATGGGACAGGAGAATAATCAACTATGGCTACACCTTC
CASRWDRRIINYGYTF
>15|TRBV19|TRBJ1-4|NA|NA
TGTGCCAGTAGTATAATGTTCACAACTAATGAAAAACTGTTTTTT
CASSIMFTTNEKLFF
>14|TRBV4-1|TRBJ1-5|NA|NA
TGCGCCAGCAGCCAAGATCCGAATTATCAGCCCCAGCATTTT
CASSQDPNYQPQHF
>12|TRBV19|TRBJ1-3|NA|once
TGTGCCAGCGACAGCTCTGGAAACACCATATATTTT
CASDSSGNTIYF
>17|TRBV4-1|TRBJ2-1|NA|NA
TGCGCCAGCAGCCAATCACTGACTGGGAGCTCCTACAATGAGCAGTTCTTC
CASSQSLTGSSYNEQFF
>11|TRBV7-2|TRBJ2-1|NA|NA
TGTGCCAGCAGCTCCCGACAGATACAGTTCTTC
CASSSRQIQFF
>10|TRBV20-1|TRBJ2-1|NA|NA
TGCAGTGCTAGGAGTAATGAGCAGTTCTTC
CSARSNEQFF
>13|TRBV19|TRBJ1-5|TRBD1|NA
TGTGCCAGTAGTGGGACAGATTATCAGCCCCAGCATTTT
CASSGTDYQPQHF
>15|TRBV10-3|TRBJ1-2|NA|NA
TGTGCCATCAGTGAGTCGGGGGACACCTCATTTGGCTACACCTTC
CAISESGDTSFGYTF
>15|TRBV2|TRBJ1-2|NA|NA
TGTGCCAGCAGTGAAGTTATCCTTGCCAACTATGGCTACACCTTC
CASSEVILANYGYTF
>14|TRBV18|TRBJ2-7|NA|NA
TGTGCCAGCTCAGAACGGGACGGAACCTACGAGCAGTACTTC
CASSERDGTYEQYF
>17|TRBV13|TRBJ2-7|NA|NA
TGTGCCAGCAGCGCCAACCCGCTAGCGCCCGGCTCCTACGAGCAGTACTTC
CASSANPLAPGSYEQYF
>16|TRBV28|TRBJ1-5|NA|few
TGTGCCAGCAGCCTATATCAGGGGACGTCCAATCAGCCCCAGCATTTT
CASSLYQGTSNQPQHF
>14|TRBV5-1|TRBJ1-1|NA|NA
TGCGCCAGCAGCTTCGGGGGCGGAAACACTGAAGCTTTCTTT
CASSFGGGNTEAFF
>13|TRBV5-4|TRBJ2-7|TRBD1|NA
TGTGCCAGCAGCTTTAACAGGGGGCGCGAGCAGTACTTC
CASSFNRGREQYF
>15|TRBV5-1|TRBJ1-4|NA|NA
TGCGCCAGCTCCCTCGCGGGGACAACTAATGAAAAACTGTTTTTT
CASSLAGTTNEKLFF
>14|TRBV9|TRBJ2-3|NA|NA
TGTGCCAGCAGCTTCCGGACAGCCTCAGATACGCAGTATTTT
CASSFRTASDTQYF
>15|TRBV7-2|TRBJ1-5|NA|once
TGTGCCAGCAGCTTAGTAGAATCTACCAAATGGCCCCAGCATTTT
CASSLVESTKWPQHF
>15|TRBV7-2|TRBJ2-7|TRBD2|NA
TGTGCCAGCAGCTTAGTAGTAGCGGGATCATACGAGCAGTACTTC
CASSLVVAGSYEQYF
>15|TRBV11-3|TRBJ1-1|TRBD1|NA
TGTGCCAGCAGCTCCCGGACAGGTTCGAACACTGAAGCTTTCTTT
CASSSRTGSNTEAFF
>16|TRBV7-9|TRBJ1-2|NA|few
TGTGCCAGCAGCTTAAAACAGGGAACCCCATCTTATGGCTACACCTTC
CASSLKQGTPSYGYTF
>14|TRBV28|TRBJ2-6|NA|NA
TGTGCCAGTCTCAGGAGCTCTGGGGCCAACGTCCTGACTTTC
CASLRSSGANVLTF
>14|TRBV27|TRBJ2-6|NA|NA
TGTGCCAGCAGTTTGGCCTATACTGGCAACGTCCTGACTTTC
CASSLAYTGNVLTF
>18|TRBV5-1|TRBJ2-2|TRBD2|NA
TGCGCCAGCCAACTCCTCCTAGCGGGGGGGCTAGGCACCGGGGAGCTGTTTTTT
CASQLLLAGGLGTGELFF
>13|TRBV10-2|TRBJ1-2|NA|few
TGCGCCAGCAGTGATTACCAGGGAGGTGGCTACACCTTC
CASSDYQGGGYTF
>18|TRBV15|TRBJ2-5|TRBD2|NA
TGTGCCACCAGCAGATTGACTAGCGGGATCCGCCGGGGGGAGACCCAGTACTTC
CATSRLTSGIRRGETQYF
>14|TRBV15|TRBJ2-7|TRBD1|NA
TGTGCCACCAGCAGCGGGACAGGGTCCTACGAGCAGTACTTC
CATSSGTGSYEQYF
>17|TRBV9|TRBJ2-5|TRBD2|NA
TGTGCCAGCAGCGTAGGGGGACTAGCGGGGAGGGGAGAGACCCAGTACTTC
CASSVGGLAGRGETQYF